This section outlines one TCR beta chain sequence together with its context. A read error may explain this, as a much larger clone is one base away. These data belong to a study of human T cells and chemical hapten exposure. About the study: On the upper back, patch tests were applied with 0.01% DPC and read at 6 days.

The library tagged individual cDNA molecules with unique molecular identifiers. Per the study methods: There were a median of approximately 88,000 TCRs per sample, with a range from roughly 20,000 to 700,000. TCRdb reprocessed the RACE reads with MiXCR, giving one entry per CDR3 protein. The authors' filters were not applied to this entry. Among just under 350,000 distinct CDR3 sequences listed, around 7% were seen once. The time point is: patch test 1, 2 weeks after DPC sensitization. Treatment defined: therapeutic diphenylcyclopropenone sensitization with weekly scalp DPC. This CDR3 is 15 amino acids long. Looked up from germline, CDR1 is DFQATT and CDR2 is SNEGSKA (reference sequence).

The chain joins TRBV20-1 to TRBJ1-6; maybe TRBD1 (6 bases). This clonotype originated in a woman aged 18-30 years with alopecia areata. Some clones in this sample may be carry-over from other donors' samples. The specimen comprised whole blood, sampled in connection with sensitization to the hapten diphenylcyclopropenone (DPC). The CDR3 loop reads CSARGGAPRNSPLYF. The CDR3 DNA sequence: TGCAGTGCTAGAGGGGGGGCCCCACGGAATTCACCCCTCTACTTT.